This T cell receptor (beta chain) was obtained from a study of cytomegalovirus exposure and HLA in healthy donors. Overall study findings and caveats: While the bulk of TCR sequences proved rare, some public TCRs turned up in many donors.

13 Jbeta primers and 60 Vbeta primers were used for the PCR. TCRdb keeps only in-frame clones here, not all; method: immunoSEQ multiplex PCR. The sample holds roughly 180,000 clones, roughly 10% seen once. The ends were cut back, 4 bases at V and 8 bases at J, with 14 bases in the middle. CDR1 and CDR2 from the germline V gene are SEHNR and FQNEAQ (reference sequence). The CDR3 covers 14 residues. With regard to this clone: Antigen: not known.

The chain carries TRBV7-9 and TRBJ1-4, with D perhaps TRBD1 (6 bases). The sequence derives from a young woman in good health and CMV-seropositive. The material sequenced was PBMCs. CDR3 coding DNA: TGTGCCAGCAGCTCTACAGGGTGGTCAGAAAAACTGTTTTTT. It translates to CASSSTGWSEKLFF.